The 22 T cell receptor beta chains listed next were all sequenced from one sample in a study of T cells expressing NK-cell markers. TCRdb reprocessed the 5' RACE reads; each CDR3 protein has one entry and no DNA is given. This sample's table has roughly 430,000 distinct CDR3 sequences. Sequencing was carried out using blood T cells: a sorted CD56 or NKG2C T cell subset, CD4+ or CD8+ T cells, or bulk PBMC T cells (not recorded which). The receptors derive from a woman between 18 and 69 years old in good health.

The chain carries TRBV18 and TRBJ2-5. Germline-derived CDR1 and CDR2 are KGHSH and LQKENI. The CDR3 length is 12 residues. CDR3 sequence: CASSHAEETQYF.

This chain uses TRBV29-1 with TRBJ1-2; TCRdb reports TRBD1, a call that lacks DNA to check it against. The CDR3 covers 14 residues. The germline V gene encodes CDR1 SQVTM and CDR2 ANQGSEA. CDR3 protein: CSVARTGWDYGYTF.

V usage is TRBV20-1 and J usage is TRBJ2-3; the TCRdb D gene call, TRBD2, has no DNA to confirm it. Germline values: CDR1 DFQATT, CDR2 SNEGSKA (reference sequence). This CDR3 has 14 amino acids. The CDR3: CSASGRAMADTQYF.

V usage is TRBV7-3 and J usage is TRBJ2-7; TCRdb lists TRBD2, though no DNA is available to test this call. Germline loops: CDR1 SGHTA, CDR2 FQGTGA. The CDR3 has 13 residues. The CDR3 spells CASSLGSGSEQYF.

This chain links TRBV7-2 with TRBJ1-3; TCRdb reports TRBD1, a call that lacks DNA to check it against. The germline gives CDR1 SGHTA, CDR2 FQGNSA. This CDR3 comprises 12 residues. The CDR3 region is CASSLGGDTFHF.

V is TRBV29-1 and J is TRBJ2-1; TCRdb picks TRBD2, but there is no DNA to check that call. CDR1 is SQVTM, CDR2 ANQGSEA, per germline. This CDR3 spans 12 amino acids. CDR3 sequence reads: CSVQEGFDEQFF.

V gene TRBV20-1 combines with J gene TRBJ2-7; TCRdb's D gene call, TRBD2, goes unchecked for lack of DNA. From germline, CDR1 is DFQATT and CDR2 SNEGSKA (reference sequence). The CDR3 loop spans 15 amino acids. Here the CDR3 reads CSARTGKKRAYEQYF.

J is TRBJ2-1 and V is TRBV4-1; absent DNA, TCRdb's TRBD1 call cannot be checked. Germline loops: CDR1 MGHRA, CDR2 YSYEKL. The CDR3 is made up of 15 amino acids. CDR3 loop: CASSQDTLEGVQQFF.

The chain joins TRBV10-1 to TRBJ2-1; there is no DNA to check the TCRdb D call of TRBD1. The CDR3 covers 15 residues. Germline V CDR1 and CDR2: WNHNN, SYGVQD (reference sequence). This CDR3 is CASSEGQGFPHEQFF.

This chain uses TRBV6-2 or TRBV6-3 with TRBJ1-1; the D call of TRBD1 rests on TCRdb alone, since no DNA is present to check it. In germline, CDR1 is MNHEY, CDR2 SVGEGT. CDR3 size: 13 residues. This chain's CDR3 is CASRVLSGTEAFF.

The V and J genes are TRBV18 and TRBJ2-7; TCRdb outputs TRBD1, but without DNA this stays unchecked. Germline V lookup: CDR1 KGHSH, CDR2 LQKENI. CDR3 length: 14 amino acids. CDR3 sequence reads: CASSPGTLEYEQYF.

The CDR3 spells CASSSDMGSPYEQYF. The V call is TRBV11-2, the J call TRBJ2-7; no DNA is available, so the TRBD1 call from TCRdb remains unchecked. This CDR3 spans 15 amino acids. CDR1 SGHAT and CDR2 FQNNGV come from the germline V gene. Full variable domain (outside the CDR3, taken from reference TRBV11-2 and TRBJ2-7): EAGVAQSPRYKIIEKRQSVAFWCNPISGHATLYWYQQILGQGPKLLIQFQNNGVVDDSQLPKDRFSAERLKGVDSTLKIQPAKLEDSAVYLCASSSDMGSPYEQYFGPGTRLTVT.

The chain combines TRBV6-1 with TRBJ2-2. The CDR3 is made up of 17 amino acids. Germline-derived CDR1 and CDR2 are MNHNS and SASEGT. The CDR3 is CASRATLSDANTGELFF.

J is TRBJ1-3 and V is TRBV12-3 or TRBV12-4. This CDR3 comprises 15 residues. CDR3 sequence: CASSAGGTAGNTIYF.

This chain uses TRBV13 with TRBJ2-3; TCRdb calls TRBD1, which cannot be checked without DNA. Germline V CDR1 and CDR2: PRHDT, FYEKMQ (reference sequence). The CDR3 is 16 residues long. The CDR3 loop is CASSPSSGGVTDTQYF.

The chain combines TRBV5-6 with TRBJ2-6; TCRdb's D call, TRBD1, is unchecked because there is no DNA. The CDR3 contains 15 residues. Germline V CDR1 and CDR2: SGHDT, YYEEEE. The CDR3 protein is CASSFQGAGANVLTF. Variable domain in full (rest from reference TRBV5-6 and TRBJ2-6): DAGVTQSPTHLIKTRGQQVTLRCSPKSGHDTVSWYQQALGQGPQFIFQYYEEEERQRGNFPDRFSGHQFPNYSSELNVNALLLGDSALYLCASSFQGAGANVLTFGAGSRLTVL.

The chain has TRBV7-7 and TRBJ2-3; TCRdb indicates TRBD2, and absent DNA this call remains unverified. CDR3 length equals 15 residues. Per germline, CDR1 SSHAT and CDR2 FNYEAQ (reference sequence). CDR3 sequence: CASSPATGITDTQYF.

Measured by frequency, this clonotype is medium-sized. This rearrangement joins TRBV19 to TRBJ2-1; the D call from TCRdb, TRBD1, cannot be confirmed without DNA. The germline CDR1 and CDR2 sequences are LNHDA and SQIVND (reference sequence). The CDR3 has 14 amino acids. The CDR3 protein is CASSDSGGGNEQFF.

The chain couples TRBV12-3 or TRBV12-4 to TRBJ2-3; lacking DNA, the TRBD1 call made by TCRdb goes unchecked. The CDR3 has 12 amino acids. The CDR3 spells CASRGQGDTQYF.

The CDR3 protein is CASSPLGDQETQYF. V is TRBV5-6 and J is TRBJ2-5. This CDR3 contains 14 residues. Germline values: CDR1 SGHDT, CDR2 YYEEEE.

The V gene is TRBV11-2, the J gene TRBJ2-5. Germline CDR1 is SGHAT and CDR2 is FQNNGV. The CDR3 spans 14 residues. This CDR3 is CASSLGQSQETQYF. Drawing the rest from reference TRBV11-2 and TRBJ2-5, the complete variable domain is EAGVAQSPRYKIIEKRQSVAFWCNPISGHATLYWYQQILGQGPKLLIQFQNNGVVDDSQLPKDRFSAERLKGVDSTLKIQPAKLEDSAVYLCASSLGQSQETQYFGPGTRLLVL.

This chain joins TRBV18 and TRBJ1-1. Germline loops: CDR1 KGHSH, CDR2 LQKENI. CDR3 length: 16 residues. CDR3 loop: CASSPPWQAGNTEAFF.